The 28 T cell receptor beta chains below all came from one sample that was sequenced in a study of cytomegalovirus exposure and HLA in healthy donors (dated by TCRdb to about 2017). Library method: the immunoSEQ multiplex PCR assay. A mixture of 60 forward primers for TCR Vbeta segments and 13 reverse primers for TCR Jbeta segments was used in the multiplex PCR. TCRdb provides this immuneACCESS table in a form limited to in-frame rearrangements. Some clones are lacking; in checked studies, under half of them reflect an unresolved V gene, and why the rest are absent is not known. The sample has about 130,000 clones on record, over 70% of them singletons. The biggest ten clones account for less than 2% of the sample. Source material: PBMCs. Receptors originate from a middle-aged woman in good health and CMV-seronegative.

The chain recombines TRBV19 with TRBJ2-1, with TRBD2 matching 14 bases. Trimming removed 8 bases from V and 4 bases from J; junction bases left unmatched: 1. CDR1 LNHDA and CDR2 SQIVND come from the germline V gene (reference sequence). The CDR3 spans 14 residues. CDR3 sequence: CASGTSGGYNEQFF. For the CDR3, the DNA is TGTGCCAGTGGGACTAGCGGGGGATACAATGAGCAGTTCTTC.

The chain uses TRBV29-1 and TRBJ1-1, with D unclear. The CDR3 is made up of 13 amino acids. Trimming took 4 bases from V and 5 from J, leaving 14 bases between them. Germline-derived CDR1 and CDR2 are SQVTM and ANQGSEA. Here the CDR3 DNA reads TGCAGCGTTGTTCGGTCACCGGGGACTGAAGCTTTCTTT. Translating gives CSVVRSPGTEAFF.

The CDR3, as DNA: TGCGCCAGCAGCCAAGACAGGGTAGGTGAAGCTTTCTTT. As protein: CASSQDRVGEAFF. The V and J genes are TRBV4-1 and TRBJ1-1, with D maybe TRBD1 (5 bases). The CDR3 is 13 residues long. Germline CDR1 reads MGHRA; CDR2 reads YSYEKL. V lost 0 bases, J lost 7 bases, and 9 bases lay in between.

Concerning this clone itself: Other DNA sequences of this sample code for an identical CDR3. The chain has TRBV11-3 and TRBJ1-4, with D maybe TRBD1 (5 bases). The length of the CDR3 is 14 residues. V was trimmed by 9 bases and J by 7 bases, leaving 18 bases between them. Germline V gives CDR1 SGHNT, CDR2 YENEEA. The chain's CDR3 is CASPKMGRGEKLFF. The CDR3 DNA is TGTGCCAGTCCCAAGATGGGGAGGGGTGAAAAACTGTTTTTT.

About this clone: The same CDR3 also results from other DNA sequences found in this sample. The genes are TRBV10-3 and TRBJ2-4, with D unclear. Germline lookup yields CDR1 ENHRY and CDR2 SYGVKD. The V gene lost 8 bases and the J gene lost 5 bases, with 13 bases spanning the gap. There are 13 residues in the CDR3. The CDR3 region has the DNA TGTGCCATCGGCGGTCAGTATGAAAACATTCAGTACTTC. Translating gives CAIGGQYENIQYF.

This clone was seen only a few times. CDR3 coding DNA: TGCAGCGTTGTTCGAGGGTCCGAGCAGTACTTC. This translates into CSVVRGSEQYF. The gene calls are TRBV29-1 and TRBJ2-7; TRBD2 might be the D (5 bases). The CDR3 spans 11 residues. The V end lost 4 bases, the J end lost 6 bases, and 10 bases lay between the germline ends. In germline, CDR1 is SQVTM, CDR2 ANQGSEA.

CDR3: CASETGVDTQYF. CDR3 nucleotides: TGTGCCAGCGAAACGGGGGTAGATACGCAGTATTTT. This rearrangement joins TRBV28 to TRBJ2-3, with D perhaps matching TRBD2 (6 bases). CDR1 is MDHEN, CDR2 SYDVKM, per germline. Trimming shortened V by 8 bases and J by 5 bases, and 11 bases separated the two germline ends. This CDR3 has 12 residues.

The genes are TRBV7-9 and TRBJ1-1, with D maybe TRBD1 (5 bases). This CDR3 region has 13 residues. Germline V gene lookup returns CDR1 SEHNR and CDR2 FQNEAQ (reference sequence). V gave up 6 bases and J gave up 3 bases, with 11 bases separating them. This CDR3 is CASRGGFDTEAFF. In DNA form, the CDR3 reads TGTGCCAGCAGGGGGGGGTTTGACACTGAAGCTTTCTTT.

This clone was recorded a few times. This chain's CDR3 is CASSLVGQGPRNEQFF. For the CDR3, the DNA is TGTGCCAGCAGTCTCGTCGGACAGGGTCCAAGGAATGAGCAGTTCTTC. This chain connects TRBV28 to TRBJ2-1, with 8 nucleotides matching TRBD1. The V segment lost 5 bases and the J segment 7 bases; nucleotides outside the gene matches: 13. Germline CDR1 is MDHEN and CDR2 is SYDVKM. The CDR3 is 16 residues long.

The chain recombines TRBV7-3 with TRBJ2-5; TRBD2 matches 7 bases. The CDR3 sequence is 15 residues long. From germline, CDR1 is SGHTA and CDR2 FQGTGA. The trim removed 1 base at V and 0 bases at J, leaving 2 bases unmatched. The CDR3 region is CASSLNGRNQETQYF. The CDR3 region has the DNA TGTGCCAGCAGCTTAAACGGGAGGAACCAAGAGACCCAGTACTTC. The whole variable domain, remainder taken from reference TRBV7-3 and TRBJ2-5, is GAGVSQTPSNKVTEKGKYVELRCDPISGHTALYWYRQSLGQGPEFLIYFQGTGAADDSGLPNDRFFAVRPEGSVSTLKIQRTERGDSAVYLCASSLNGRNQETQYFGPGTRLLVL.

This clone was seen more than once but under ten times. The chain employs TRBV19 and TRBJ1-5, with 7 bases lining up with TRBD1. Trimming cost V 5 bases and J 7 bases; bases outside gene matches: 5. This CDR3 has 13 residues. CDR1 and CDR2 from the germline V gene are LNHDA and SQIVND (reference sequence). The CDR3 nucleotides read TGTGCCAGTAGTTGGGACAGAGTCCAGCCCCAGCATTTT. Its protein product is CASSWDRVQPQHF.

V and J are TRBV6-5 and TRBJ2-1; TRBD1 is a possible D gene (6 bases). Germline V gives CDR1 MNHEY, CDR2 SVGAGI. The CDR3 has 15 residues. V shed 4 bases and J shed 0 bases, with 10 bases lying between them. CDR3 protein: CASSSGVSSYNEQFF. CDR3 sequence (DNA): TGTGCCAGCAGTTCAGGGGTTAGCTCCTACAATGAGCAGTTCTTC.

The J gene is TRBJ1-2, the V gene TRBV19, with 8 positions matching TRBD1. This CDR3 is 14 amino acids long. CDR1 and CDR2 (germline): LNHDA, SQIVND (reference sequence). V lost 4 bases, J lost 6 bases, and 7 bases stayed unmatched. The CDR3 bases are TGTGCCAGTAGTAAAACCTGGACAGGGAATGGCTACACCTTC. Encoded protein: CASSKTWTGNGYTF. Complete variable domain (other parts from reference TRBV19 and TRBJ1-2): DGGITQSPKYLFRKEGQNVTLSCEQNLNHDAMYWYRQDPGQGLRLIYYSQIVNDFQKGDIAEGYSVSREKKESFPLTVTSAQKNPTAFYLCASSKTWTGNGYTFGSGTRLTVV.

This clone has a handful of counts. J is TRBJ2-4 and V is TRBV10-1; 10 nucleotides line up with TRBD2. Germline trimming cut 5 bases from V and 1 base from J; bases unmatched to any gene: 14. Germline CDR1 WNHNN, CDR2 SYGVQD (reference sequence). This CDR3 is 19 amino acids long. This CDR3 is CASSKGERGGRGAKNIQYF. The CDR3 DNA sequence: TGCGCCAGCAGTAAGGGGGAGCGGGGGGGCCGTGGGGCCAAAAACATTCAGTACTTC.

V is TRBV19 and J is TRBJ2-6; tentatively, D is TRBD1 (6 bases). The germline CDR1 and CDR2 sequences are LNHDA and SQIVND (reference sequence). Trimming stripped 4 bases from V and 0 bases from J, with 13 bases between. The CDR3 totals 17 residues. In DNA form, the CDR3 reads TGTGCCAGTAGTAGCGGACAGCTTTACTCTGGGGCCAACGTCCTGACTTTC. Amino acids: CASSSGQLYSGANVLTF.

This clone showed up just once. The rearrangement links TRBV21-1 to TRBJ1-2; TRBD1, the table's D call, lacks a check against the DNA. TRBV21-1 is a pseudogene segment. The CDR3 length is 15 residues. The CDR3 DNA sequence: TGTGCCAGCAGCGAGGACAGGGGTTATTGCTATGGCTACACCTTC. Encoded protein: CASSEDRGYCYGYTF.

This clone was detected only a few times. The CDR3 reads CASSPGWGDTGELFF. CDR3 DNA: TGTGCCAGCTCACCAGGCTGGGGGGACACCGGGGAGCTGTTTTTT. The rearrangement uses TRBV18 and TRBJ2-2; perhaps TRBD2 as D (6 bases). Germline CDR1 is KGHSH and CDR2 is LQKENI. The CDR3 spans 15 residues. The ends were cut back, 2 bases at V and 3 bases at J, with 10 bases in the middle.

This clone has a single count. The V and J genes are TRBV6-1 and TRBJ1-1; the D gene is possibly TRBD1 (6 bases). CDR3 length equals 14 residues. Deletions cut 4 bases from V and 3 bases from J, with 12 bases between. Germline V gives CDR1 MNHNS, CDR2 SASEGT. The CDR3 DNA reads as TGTGCCAGCAGTGTGGACAGCGGTCACACTGAAGCTTTCTTT. Protein sequence: CASSVDSGHTEAFF.

Written as DNA, the CDR3 is TGTGCCAGCTCACCAGGGACAGCTGACTACGAGCAGTACTTC. Translating it yields CASSPGTADYEQYF. V and J are TRBV18 and TRBJ2-7; 7 positions match TRBD1. CDR1 is KGHSH, CDR2 LQKENI, per germline. V was clipped by 2 bases and J by 3 bases; unmatched bases: 4. This CDR3 is built from 14 residues.

The chain combines TRBV11-1 with TRBJ2-7, with 7 bases that match TRBD2. CDR1 is SGHAT and CDR2 is FQDESV in the germline V gene (reference sequence). The CDR3 totals 15 residues. J lost 7 bases, V lost 4 bases, and 13 bases had no gene match. The DNA of the CDR3 is TGTGCCAGCAGCTCCTGGTTTGGGGCGGGAGCAGAGCAGTACTTC. This sequence encodes CASSSWFGAGAEQYF.

Details on this clone: Its ends do not fully match the called genes, so a read error is possible. The genes are TRBV4-1 and TRBJ1-1; 7 bases align to TRBD1. CDR3 length equals 15 residues. The germline CDR1 and CDR2 sequences are MGHRA and YSYEKL. Written as DNA, the CDR3 is TGCGCCAGCAGCGAAGAGGGGGCCTCGAACACTGAAGCTTTCTTT. Amino acid sequence: CASSEEGASNTEAFF.

The chain is built from TRBV19 and TRBJ1-5, with D possibly being TRBD1 (6 bases). Germline-derived CDR1 and CDR2 are LNHDA and SQIVND (reference sequence). Trimming left V 7 bases short and J 7 bases short, with 20 bases between. There are 15 residues in the CDR3. The CDR3 loop is CASTPWGGGRQPQHF. DNA of the CDR3: TGTGCCAGTACCCCATGGGGAGGGGGGCGACAGCCCCAGCATTTT.

The J gene is TRBJ1-4, the V gene TRBV19; D is undetermined. V was cut by 4 bases and J by 10 bases, with 13 bases left in between. The germline V gene encodes CDR1 LNHDA and CDR2 SQIVND (reference sequence). CDR3 length: 13 residues. CDR3 in amino acids: CASSTRFERKLFF. DNA for the CDR3: TGTGCCAGTAGTACCAGGTTTGAACGAAAACTGTTTTTT.

The chain couples TRBV19 to TRBJ2-5, with 7 bases identical to TRBD1. The CDR3 has 15 residues. Germline-derived CDR1 and CDR2 are LNHDA and SQIVND (reference sequence). J gave up 0 bases and V 6 bases, and 7 bases lay outside the gene matches. The CDR3, as DNA: TGTGCCAGTAGCCCTTCGACAGGGTACCAAGAGACCCAGTACTTC. Residues: CASSPSTGYQETQYF.

Turning to this clone: The sample holds other DNA sequences that translate to the same CDR3. The rearrangement uses TRBV28 and TRBJ2-6; D is possibly TRBD2 (5 bases). Germline V gene sequence: CDR1 MDHEN, CDR2 SYDVKM. The CDR3 has 14 amino acids. Trimming shortened V by 9 bases and J by 0 bases, and 9 bases separated the two germline ends. CDR3 in amino acids: CARYRDSGANVLTF. The CDR3 DNA follows: TGTGCCAGATATCGGGACTCTGGGGCCAACGTCCTGACTTTC.

The chain couples TRBV7-2 to TRBJ2-1; D may be TRBD1 (5 bases). The CDR3 consists of 15 residues. Trimming removed 5 bases at V and 3 bases at J, with 14 bases between. Germline values: CDR1 SGHTA, CDR2 FQGNSA. The CDR3 DNA sequence: TGTGCCAGCAGCCTCGCCTGGGGCCTCTACAATGAGCAGTTCTTC. Residues: CASSLAWGLYNEQFF.

The J gene is TRBJ1-1, the V gene TRBV4-2; D is perhaps TRBD1 (6 bases). CDR1 and CDR2 (germline): LGHNA, YNFKEQ. The CDR3 length is 14 residues. V shed 6 bases and J shed 5 bases, with 16 bases lying between them. The DNA of the CDR3 is TGTGCCAGCAGACGACAGGAAAGAGATACTGAAGCTTTCTTT. It encodes CASRRQERDTEAFF.

The chain is built from TRBV5-4 and TRBJ2-7; weak D call: TRBD2 (6 bases). The length of the CDR3 is 14 residues. Germline V gene sequence: CDR1 SGHNT, CDR2 YYREEE (reference sequence). Trimming shortened V by 4 bases and J by 4 bases, and 15 bases separated the two germline ends. The CDR3 DNA follows: TGTGCCAGCAGCCCGGACGGGCGGGGATACGAGCAGTACTTC. This sequence encodes CASSPDGRGYEQYF.